This T cell receptor (beta chain) was found in a study of beta chain features in type 1 diabetes. After removal of 4 bases from V and 1 base from J, the junction contained 3 bases not matched to a gene. Germline V lookup: CDR1 SGHTA, CDR2 FQGNSA. The CDR3 totals 15 residues. The isolated RNA, all of it, was reverse transcribed, so expressed TCRB transcripts were what got sequenced. Read counts averaged roughly 3.7 million for samples of naive, central memory and regulatory T cells. Sequenced by immunoSEQ multiplex PCR; TCRdb stores in-frame clones only, minus some. The sample lists more than 300,000 clones; roughly an eighth were seen once. Sorting that relied on CD45RO/CCR7/CD25/CD127/CD95/CD27 yielded CD4+ naive, central memory, regulatory and stem cell-like memory cells. Comments on this clone: Its antigen is undetermined.

Study findings and constraints: Diminished insertions and augmented deletions at VDJ junctions characterized type 1 diabetes patients. Patients showed naive, central memory and Treg TCRB repertoires that appeared more similar than those of healthy donors.

The specimen was naive CD4+ T cells from blood. The V call is TRBV7-2, the J call TRBJ1-1, with 10 bases aligning to TRBD1. The origin of this receptor is a man younger than 35 in good health. CDR3 sequence reads: CASSWGDRGNTEAFF. The CDR3 nucleotides are TGTGCCAGCAGCTGGGGGGACAGGGGGAACACTGAAGCTTTCTTT. The complete variable domain, with remaining parts taken from reference TRBV7-2 and TRBJ1-1, reads GAGVSQSPSNKVTEKGKDVELRCDPISGHTALYWYRQSLGQGLEFLIYFQGNSAPDKSGLPSDRFSAERTGGSVSTLTIQRTQQEDSAVYLCASSWGDRGNTEAFFGQGTRLTVV.